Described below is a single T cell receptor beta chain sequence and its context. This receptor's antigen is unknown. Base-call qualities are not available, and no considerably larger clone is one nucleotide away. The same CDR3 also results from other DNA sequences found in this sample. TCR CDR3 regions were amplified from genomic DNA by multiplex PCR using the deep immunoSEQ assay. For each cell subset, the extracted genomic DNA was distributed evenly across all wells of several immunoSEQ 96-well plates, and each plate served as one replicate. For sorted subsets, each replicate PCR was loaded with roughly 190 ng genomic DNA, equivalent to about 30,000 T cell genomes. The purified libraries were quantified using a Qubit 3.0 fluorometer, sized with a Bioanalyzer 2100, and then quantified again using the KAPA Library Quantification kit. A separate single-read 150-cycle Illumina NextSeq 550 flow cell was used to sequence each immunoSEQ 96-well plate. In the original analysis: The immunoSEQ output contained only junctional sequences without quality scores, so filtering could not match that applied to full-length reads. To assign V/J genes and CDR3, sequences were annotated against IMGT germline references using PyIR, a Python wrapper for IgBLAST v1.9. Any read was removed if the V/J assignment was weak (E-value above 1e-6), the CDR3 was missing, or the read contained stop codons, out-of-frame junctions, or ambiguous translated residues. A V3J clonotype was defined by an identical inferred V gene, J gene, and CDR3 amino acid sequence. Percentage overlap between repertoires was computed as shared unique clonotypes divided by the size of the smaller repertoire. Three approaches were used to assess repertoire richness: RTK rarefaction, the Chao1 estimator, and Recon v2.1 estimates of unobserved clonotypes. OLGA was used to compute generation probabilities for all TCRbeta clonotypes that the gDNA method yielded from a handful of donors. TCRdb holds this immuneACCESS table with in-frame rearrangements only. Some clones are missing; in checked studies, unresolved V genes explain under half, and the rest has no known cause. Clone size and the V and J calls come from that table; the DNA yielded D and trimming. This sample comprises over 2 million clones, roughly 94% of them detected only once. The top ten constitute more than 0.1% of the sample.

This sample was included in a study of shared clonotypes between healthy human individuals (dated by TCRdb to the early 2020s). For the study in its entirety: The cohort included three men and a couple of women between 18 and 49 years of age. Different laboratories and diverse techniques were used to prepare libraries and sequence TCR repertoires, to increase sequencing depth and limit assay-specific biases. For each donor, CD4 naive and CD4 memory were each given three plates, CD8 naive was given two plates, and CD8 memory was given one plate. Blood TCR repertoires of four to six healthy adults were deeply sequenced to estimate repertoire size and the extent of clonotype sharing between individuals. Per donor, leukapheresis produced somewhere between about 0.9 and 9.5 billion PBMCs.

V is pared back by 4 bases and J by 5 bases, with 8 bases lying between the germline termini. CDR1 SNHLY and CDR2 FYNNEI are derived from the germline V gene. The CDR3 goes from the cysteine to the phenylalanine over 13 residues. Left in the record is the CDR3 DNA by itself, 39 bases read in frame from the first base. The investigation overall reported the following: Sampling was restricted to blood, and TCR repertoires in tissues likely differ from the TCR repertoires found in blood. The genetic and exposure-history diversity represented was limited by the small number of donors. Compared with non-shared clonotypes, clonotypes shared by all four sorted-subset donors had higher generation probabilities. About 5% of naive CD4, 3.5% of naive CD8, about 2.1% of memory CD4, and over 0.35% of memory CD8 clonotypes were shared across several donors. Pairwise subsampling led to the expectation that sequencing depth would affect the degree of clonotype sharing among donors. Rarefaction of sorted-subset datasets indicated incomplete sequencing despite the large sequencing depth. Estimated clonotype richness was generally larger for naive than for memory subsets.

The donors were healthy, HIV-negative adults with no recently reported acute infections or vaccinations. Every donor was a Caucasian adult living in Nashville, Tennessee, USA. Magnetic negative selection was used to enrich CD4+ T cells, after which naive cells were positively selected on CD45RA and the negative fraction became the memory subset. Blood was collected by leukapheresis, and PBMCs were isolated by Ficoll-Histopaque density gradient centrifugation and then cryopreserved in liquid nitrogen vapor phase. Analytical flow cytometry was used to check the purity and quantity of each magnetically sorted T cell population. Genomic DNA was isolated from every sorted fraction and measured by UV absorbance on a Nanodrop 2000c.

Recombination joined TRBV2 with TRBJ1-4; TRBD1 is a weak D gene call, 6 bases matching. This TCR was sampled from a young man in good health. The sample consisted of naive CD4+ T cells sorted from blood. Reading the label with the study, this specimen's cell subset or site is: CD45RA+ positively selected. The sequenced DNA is TGTGCCAGCAGTGCTCAGGGGAATGAAAAACTGTTTTTT. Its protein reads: CASSAQGNEKLFF.